Shown below are 12 T cell receptor beta chains from a single sample sequenced in a study of a mutant IDH1 vaccine in newly diagnosed glioma. These receptors lack a known antigen. Time point of the sample: week 35, safety follow-up. With topical imiquimod, each dose of the vaccine consisted of 300 ug of mutant IDH1 20-mer peptide. The table came from immunoSEQ multiplex PCR; TCRdb's copy has only in-frame clones and leaves some out. The repertoire holds about 50,000 clones, with 80% to 95% as singletons. The material sequenced was PBMCs, taken from a glioma patient whose treatment included an IDH1 peptide vaccine. All receptors derive from a man in his forties or fifties with glioma.

The chain recombines TRBV27 with TRBJ2-7; 13 positions agree with TRBD2. There are 16 residues in the CDR3. Losses at the gene ends were 2 bases for V and 2 bases for J; bases not matched to a gene: 3. CDR1 is MNHEY, CDR2 SMNVEV, per germline (reference sequence). The CDR3 region is CASSLAGTSGTYEQYF. DNA for the CDR3: TGTGCCAGCAGTTTAGCTGGGACTAGCGGGACCTACGAGCAGTACTTC.

The chain couples TRBV11-1 to TRBJ2-2; 7 nucleotides agree with TRBD1. Germline-derived CDR1 and CDR2 are SGHAT and FQDESV (reference sequence). This CDR3 is 13 amino acids long. The V gene end was trimmed by 8 bases and the J gene end by 4 bases; junction bases not matched to a gene: 4. CDR3 DNA sequence: TGTGCCAGCCGGGACAGCCTCACCGGGGAGCTGTTTTTT. It encodes CASRDSLTGELFF.

The gene calls are TRBV27 and TRBJ2-1; D not resolved. The CDR3 totals 11 residues. Trimming took 6 bases from V and 5 from J, leaving 5 bases between them. Looked up from germline, CDR1 is MNHEY and CDR2 is SMNVEV (reference sequence). The CDR3 loop is CASSTNNEQFF. CDR3 DNA sequence: TGTGCCAGCAGCACTAACAATGAGCAGTTCTTC.

V usage is TRBV11-1 and J usage is TRBJ1-1; the D gene is possibly TRBD1 (6 bases). Trimming stripped 3 bases from V and 9 bases from J, with 11 bases between. The germline gives CDR1 SGHAT, CDR2 FQDESV (reference sequence). The CDR3 runs to 12 residues. The CDR3 DNA follows: TGTGCCAGCAGCTTCGCGGGGGGGCAAGCTTTCTTT. Its protein is CASSFAGGQAFF.

The genes are TRBV7-9 and TRBJ2-3; 8 nucleotides match TRBD1. With 5 bases clipped from V and 3 bases from J, the junction kept 7 bases outside the gene matches. The CDR3 sequence is 15 residues long. Germline V lookup: CDR1 SEHNR, CDR2 FQNEAQ (reference sequence). CDR3 protein: CASSPNRGRTDTQYF. The DNA for the CDR3 is TGTGCCAGCAGCCCCAACAGGGGGAGAACAGATACGCAGTATTTT.

The chain recombines TRBV5-1 with TRBJ2-3; 16 bases are shared with TRBD2. Germline lookup yields CDR1 SGHRS and CDR2 YFSETQ. Trimming cost V 4 bases and J 0 bases; bases outside gene matches: 8. This CDR3 region has 19 residues. The CDR3 sequence: CASSPGLAGGPVSTDTQYF. In DNA form, the CDR3 reads TGCGCCAGCAGCCCGGGACTAGCGGGAGGGCCCGTCAGCACAGATACGCAGTATTTT.

The V gene is TRBV4-2, the J gene TRBJ2-1; 9 bases fit TRBD2. Germline V lookup: CDR1 LGHNA, CDR2 YNFKEQ. J lost 8 bases, V lost 4 bases, and 12 bases had no gene match. The CDR3 spans 16 residues. The CDR3 sequence is CASSPRPAGGGDEQFF. In nucleotides, the CDR3 is TGTGCCAGCAGCCCGCGCCCAGCGGGGGGCGGGGATGAGCAGTTCTTC.

This chain uses TRBV7-2 with TRBJ2-7; TRBD1 might be the D (6 bases). The CDR3 is made up of 14 amino acids. Germline assignment: CDR1 SGHTA and CDR2 FQGNSA. Trimming shortened V by 1 base and J by 4 bases, and 11 bases separated the two germline ends. The CDR3 loop is CASSLGQGQYEQYF. The CDR3 coding sequence is TGTGCCAGCAGCTTAGGTCAGGGGCAGTACGAGCAGTACTTC.

The rearrangement links TRBV11-3 to TRBJ2-7; TRBD2 matches 8 bases. Germline-derived CDR1 and CDR2 are SGHNT and YENEEA. CDR3 length equals 12 residues. The ends lost 2 bases at V and 6 bases at J; junction bases unmatched: 0. The CDR3 region has the DNA TGTGCCAGCAGCTTAAGCGGGAGCGAGCAGTACTTC. Its protein is CASSLSGSEQYF.

The chain recombines TRBV2 with TRBJ2-2; D is possibly TRBD1 (6 bases). Germline CDR1 reads SNHLY; CDR2 reads FYNNEI. V lost 6 bases to trimming and J lost 7 bases, with 24 bases between them. This CDR3 contains 17 residues. This CDR3 is CASRPQGTRLSGGELFF. CDR3 sequence (DNA): TGTGCCAGCAGACCACAGGGAACCCGCCTTTCTGGCGGGGAGCTGTTTTTT.

Only one count was recorded for this clone. The chain joins TRBV4-1 to TRBJ2-7, with unresolved D. The CDR3 totals 16 residues. V was shortened by 1 base and J by 2 bases, with 15 bases between the two germline ends. Germline-derived CDR1 and CDR2 are MGHRA and YSYEKL. The CDR3 spells CASSQVPSLYTYEQYF. The CDR3 DNA is TGCGCCAGCAGCCAAGTTCCGAGTTTATACACCTACGAGCAGTACTTC.

This clone has just one count. The chain has TRBV15 and TRBJ2-3; D is possibly TRBD1 or TRBD2 (5 bases each). The length of the CDR3 is 14 residues. Trimming stripped 3 bases from V and 1 base from J, with 8 bases between. Germline values: CDR1 LNHNV, CDR2 YYDKDF (reference sequence). CDR3 sequence: CATSRGTRTDTQYF. The DNA for the CDR3 is TGTGCCACCAGCAGGGGGACCCGCACAGATACGCAGTATTTT.